This T cell receptor (beta chain) was recorded in a study of T cell responses to AZD1222 COVID-19 vaccine. Notes on the study in general: Scientists sampled the repertoires only once the peak T cell response had passed. Targeting of unmutated variant regions was reportedly seen in nearly half of spike-specific TCRs. The donors showed a predominance of white British ancestry and of females, with possible underestimation of clonal diversity.

Produced via immunoSEQ multiplex PCR; TCRdb's table is partial and in-frame only. The table records over 75,000 clones, 89% of them present only once. CDR3 length: 19 amino acids. A note on this clone: No antigen is known for it.

Sequences were derived from peripheral blood, sampled on day 0 of AZD1222 vaccination. This clonotype was obtained from an adult in good health. J is TRBJ1-3 and V is TRBV21-1; the listed D gene, TRBD1, was not tested against the DNA. TRBV21-1 is designated a pseudogene. CDR3 region: CASSKARGRGPSSGNTIYF. In nucleotides, the CDR3 is TGTGCCAGCAGCAAAGCACGCGGAAGGGGCCCCAGCTCTGGAAACACCATATATTTT.